This T cell receptor beta chain was identified in a study of STAT3 mutations in large granular lymphocyte leukemia. At the level of the study: More than 30% of treated T-LGLL patients showed hematologic response to immunosuppression. Study observations and caveats: Every T-cell large granular lymphocyte leukemia patient had at least one immunodominant TCR beta clonotype. Treatment regimens differed across patients between samplings.

This clone was observed a handful of times. Antigen: not known. Each sample's TCRbeta library yielded on average around 41,000 productive templates. The protocol was immunoSEQ multiplex PCR, while the TCRdb copy is restricted to in-frame clones and leaves out a portion. The sample gives tens of thousands of clones, around nine tenths of which show up once; 0.43% is in the top ten. CDR1 is MNHEY, CDR2 SVGAGI, per germline. Trimming pared 5 bases from V and 9 bases from J, leaving 15 bases between. There are 13 residues in the CDR3. The chain joins TRBV6-5 to TRBJ2-3, with D uncertain. This receptor was taken from a human donor with T large granular lymphocyte leukemia. Some clones in this sample may be carry-over from other donors' samples. The sequenced sample consisted of PBMCs. For the CDR3, the DNA is TGTGCCAGCAGTCCCGTTAGTCGTCTCACGCAGTATTTT. Its translation is CASSPVSRLTQYF.